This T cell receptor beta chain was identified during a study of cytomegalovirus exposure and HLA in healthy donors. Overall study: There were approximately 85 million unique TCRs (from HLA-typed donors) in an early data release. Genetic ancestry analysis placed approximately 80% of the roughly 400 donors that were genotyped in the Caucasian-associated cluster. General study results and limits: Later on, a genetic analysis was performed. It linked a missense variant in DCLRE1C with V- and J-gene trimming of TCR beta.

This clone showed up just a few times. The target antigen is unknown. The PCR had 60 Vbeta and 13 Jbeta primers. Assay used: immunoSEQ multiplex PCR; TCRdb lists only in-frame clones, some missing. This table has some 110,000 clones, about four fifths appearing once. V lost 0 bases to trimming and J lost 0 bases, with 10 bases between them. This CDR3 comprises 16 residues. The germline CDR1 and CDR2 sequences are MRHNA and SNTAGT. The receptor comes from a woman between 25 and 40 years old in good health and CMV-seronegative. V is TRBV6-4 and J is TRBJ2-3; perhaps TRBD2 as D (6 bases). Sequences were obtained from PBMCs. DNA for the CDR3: TGTGCCAGCAGTGACTCCGCGGGATCAAGCACAGATACGCAGTATTTT. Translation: CASSDSAGSSTDTQYF.